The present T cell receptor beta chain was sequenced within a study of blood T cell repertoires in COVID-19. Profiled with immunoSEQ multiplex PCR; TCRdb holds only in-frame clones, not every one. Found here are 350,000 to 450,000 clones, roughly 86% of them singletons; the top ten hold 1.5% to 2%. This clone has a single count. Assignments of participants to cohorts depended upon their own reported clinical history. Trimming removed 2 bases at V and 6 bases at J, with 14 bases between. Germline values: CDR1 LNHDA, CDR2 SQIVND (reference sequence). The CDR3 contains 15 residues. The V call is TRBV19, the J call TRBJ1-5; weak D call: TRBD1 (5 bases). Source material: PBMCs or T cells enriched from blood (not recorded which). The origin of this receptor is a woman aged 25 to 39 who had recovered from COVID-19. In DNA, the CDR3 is TGTGCCAGTAGTATATCCCAGGGCCTGGGTCAGCCCCAGCATTTT. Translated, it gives CASSISQGLGQPQHF.